This record concerns one T cell receptor beta chain sequence. Germline loops: CDR1 MNHNY, CDR2 SVGAGI (reference sequence). With 6 bases removed from V and 4 bases from J, the gap between germline ends came to 12 bases. The CDR3 consists of 13 residues. These data belong to a study of blood T cell repertoires in COVID-19. Study overall: Collection of acute and convalescent COVID-19 samples took place in the United States, Italy and Spain.

Authors' processing steps: Researchers report that nucleated cell counts were estimated from reference gene primer amplification. Clones were sequenced by immunoSEQ multiplex PCR, and TCRdb holds only the in-frame ones, with some missing. V, J and clone size derive from that table, while D and trimming were established from the DNA sequence. This sample has about 230,000 clones, with nearly 90% found just once. Those enrolled, adults aged 18 to 89 years, came from 25 or so US areas. Allocation to cohorts depended on clinical history reported by the participants. This TCR was sampled from a young woman with acute COVID-19. The chain links TRBV6-6 to TRBJ1-1, with D maybe TRBD1 (5 bases). The sample was PBMCs or T cells enriched from blood (not recorded which). The DNA of the CDR3 is TGTGCCAGCAGCCCTGCCGGGGGCACTGAAGCTTTCTTT. Its protein is CASSPAGGTEAFF.